The T cell receptor (beta chain) described here comes from a study of PD-1 blockade in classical Hodgkin lymphoma. Study findings and constraints: Newly diagnosed patients had diversity similar to the baseline diversity of complete responders. The causes of the repertoire differences, possibly disease activity or prior therapy, remain undefined.

Each patient experienced a relapse that followed autologous stem cell transplantation, and brentuximab vedotin exposure varied. The V gene lost 6 bases and the J gene lost 8 bases, with 10 bases spanning the gap. This CDR3 comprises 12 residues. Germline V gene sequence: CDR1 MNHEY, CDR2 SVGAGI. In the case of this clone: Its antigen is not identified.

Generated by immunoSEQ multiplex PCR, the TCRdb table keeps only in-frame clones and is missing some. This sample yields some 100,000 clones, of which approximately 92% are seen a single time; about 2.5% belongs to the top ten. This chain links TRBV6-5 with TRBJ1-4, with no clear D. The TCR comes from a human donor with classical Hodgkin lymphoma. The sample in question was peripheral blood mononuclear cells (PBMCs), obtained at baseline. The CDR3 reads CASSKDREKLFF. The DNA for the CDR3 is TGTGCCAGCAGCAAGGACCGGGAAAAACTGTTTTTT.